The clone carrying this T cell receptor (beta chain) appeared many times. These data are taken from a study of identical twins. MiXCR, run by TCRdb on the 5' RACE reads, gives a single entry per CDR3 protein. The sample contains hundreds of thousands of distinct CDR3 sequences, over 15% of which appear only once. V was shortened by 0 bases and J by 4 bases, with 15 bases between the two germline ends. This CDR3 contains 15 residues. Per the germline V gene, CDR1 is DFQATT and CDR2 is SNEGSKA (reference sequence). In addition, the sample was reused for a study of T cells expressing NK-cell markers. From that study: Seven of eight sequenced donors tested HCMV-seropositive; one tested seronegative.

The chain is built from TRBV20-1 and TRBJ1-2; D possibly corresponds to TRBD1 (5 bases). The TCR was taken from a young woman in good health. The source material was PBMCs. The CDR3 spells CSARDLRETLYGYTF. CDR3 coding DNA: TGCAGTGCTAGAGATCTCAGGGAGACACTCTATGGCTACACCTTC.